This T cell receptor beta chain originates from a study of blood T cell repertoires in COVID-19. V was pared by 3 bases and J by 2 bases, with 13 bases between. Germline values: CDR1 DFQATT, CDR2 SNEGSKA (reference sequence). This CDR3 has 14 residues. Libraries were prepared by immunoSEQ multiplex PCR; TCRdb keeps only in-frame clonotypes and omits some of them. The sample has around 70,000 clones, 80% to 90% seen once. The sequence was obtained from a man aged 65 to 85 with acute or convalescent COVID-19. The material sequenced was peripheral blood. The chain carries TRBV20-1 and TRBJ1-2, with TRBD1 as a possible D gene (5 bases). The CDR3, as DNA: TGCAGTGCTAGTACCCGACAGTCCAACTATGGCTACACCTTC. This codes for CSASTRQSNYGYTF.